Shown below are 4 T cell receptor beta chains from a single sample sequenced in a study of regulatory T cells in long-lasting Graves disease (dated by TCRdb to the early 2020s). The time point label on this specimen signifies: persistent/refractory GD, antithyroid drugs over 5 years with positive TRAb. For both TCR sequencing and RNA sequencing, RNA was extracted from PBMCs in TRIzol. The library was built by means of multiplex PCR. The instrument was an Illumina HiSeq 4000. To build TCR beta libraries, CDR3 regions were amplified by Arm-PCR using iRepertoire HTBI primers. The raw public data were reprocessed by TCRdb itself: fastp quality trimming at Q25, MiXCR clonotype calling, in-frame beta chains only. All rows with the same CDR3 protein become a single entry with the most common DNA and genes. Recorded for this sample are 300,000 to 350,000 distinct CDR3 sequences; around a fifth of them occurred a single time. Clones ranked in the top ten supply roughly 27% of the sample.

Here the sequenced sample was peripheral blood mononuclear cells (PBMCs), taken when the disease was refractory, from a patient treated with antithyroid drugs. The receptors come from a female donor with Graves disease.

V gene TRBV2 combines with J gene TRBJ1-5, with a tentative D call TRBD1 (6 bases). Trimming stripped 6 bases from V and 5 bases from J, with 14 bases between. The CDR3 is 14 residues long. CDR1 is SNHLY, CDR2 FYNNEI, per germline. For the CDR3, the DNA is TGTGCCAGCAGGCGCCTCTCAGGGGATCAGCCCCAGCATTTT. This encodes CASRRLSGDQPQHF.

This clonotype was counted ten times or more. The chain joins TRBV2 to TRBJ1-2; 7 positions match TRBD1. The ends lost 2 bases at V and 8 bases at J; junction bases unmatched: 5. The CDR3 loop spans 13 amino acids. Germline CDR1 reads SNHLY; CDR2 reads FYNNEI. The CDR3 sequence is CASSETGAEGYTF. The CDR3 coding sequence is TGTGCCAGCAGTGAAACAGGGGCGGAGGGCTACACCTTC.

The chain carries TRBV5-1 and TRBJ2-5, with D perhaps matching TRBD1 (5 bases). Germline CDR1 SGHRS, CDR2 YFSETQ. V lost 1 base and J 8 bases, leaving 15 bases between the germline ends. The CDR3 is 14 residues long. The CDR3 is CASSLLPSQGTQYF. CDR3 nucleotide sequence: TGCGCCAGCAGCTTGCTCCCCAGTCAGGGAACCCAGTACTTC.

Here the CDR3 reads CASSPPRTGLRNQPQHF. CDR3 nucleotides: TGTGCCAGCTCACCACCACGGACAGGTCTTCGGAATCAGCCCCAGCATTTT. The V and J genes are TRBV18 and TRBJ1-5, with 7 bases fitting TRBD1. The CDR3 length is 17 residues. Trimming took 0 bases from V and 4 from J; bases not matched to a gene: 9. Germline loops: CDR1 KGHSH, CDR2 LQKENI.